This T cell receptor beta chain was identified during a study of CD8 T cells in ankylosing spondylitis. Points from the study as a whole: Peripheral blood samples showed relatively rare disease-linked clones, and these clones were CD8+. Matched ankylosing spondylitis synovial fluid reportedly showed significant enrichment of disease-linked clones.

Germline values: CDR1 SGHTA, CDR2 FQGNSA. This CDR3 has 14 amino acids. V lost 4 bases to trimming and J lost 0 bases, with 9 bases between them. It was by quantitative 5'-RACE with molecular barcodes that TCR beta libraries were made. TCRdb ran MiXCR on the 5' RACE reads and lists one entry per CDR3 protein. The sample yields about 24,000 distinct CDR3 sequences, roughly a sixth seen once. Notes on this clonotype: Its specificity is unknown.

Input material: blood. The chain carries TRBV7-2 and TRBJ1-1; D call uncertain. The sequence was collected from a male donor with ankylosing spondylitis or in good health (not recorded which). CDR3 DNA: TGTGCCAGCAGCTCCGGATACTTGAACACTGAAGCTTTCTTT. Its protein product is CASSSGYLNTEAFF.